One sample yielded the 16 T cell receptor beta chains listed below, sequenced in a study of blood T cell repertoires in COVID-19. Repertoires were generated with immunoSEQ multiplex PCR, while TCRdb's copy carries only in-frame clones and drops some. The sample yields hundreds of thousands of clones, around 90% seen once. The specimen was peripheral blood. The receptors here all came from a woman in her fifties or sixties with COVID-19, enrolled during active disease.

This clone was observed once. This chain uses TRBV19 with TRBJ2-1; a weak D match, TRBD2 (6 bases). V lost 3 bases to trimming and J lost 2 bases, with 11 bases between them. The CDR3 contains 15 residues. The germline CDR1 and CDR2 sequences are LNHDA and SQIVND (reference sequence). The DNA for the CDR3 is TGTGCCAGTAGTATGGGGGGATTCGCCTACAATGAGCAGTTCTTC. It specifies CASSMGGFAYNEQFF.

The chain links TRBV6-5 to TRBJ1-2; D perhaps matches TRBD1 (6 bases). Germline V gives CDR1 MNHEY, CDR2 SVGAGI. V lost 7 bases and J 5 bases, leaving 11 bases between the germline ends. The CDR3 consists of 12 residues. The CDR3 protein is CASKRGGYGYTF. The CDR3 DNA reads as TGTGCCAGCAAGAGGGGGGGGTATGGCTACACCTTC.

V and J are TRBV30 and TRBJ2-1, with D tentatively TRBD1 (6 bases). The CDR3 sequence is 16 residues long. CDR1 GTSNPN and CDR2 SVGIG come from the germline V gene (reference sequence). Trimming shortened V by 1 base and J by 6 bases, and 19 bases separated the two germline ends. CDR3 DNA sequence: TGTGCCTGGAGTGCAGGACGTGGGCAGACAGGCAATGAGCAGTTCTTC. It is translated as CAWSAGRGQTGNEQFF.

The CDR3 protein is CAWSRNRDTEAFF. The CDR3, as DNA: TGTGCCTGGAGCCGAAACAGGGACACTGAAGCTTTCTTT. This chain connects TRBV30 to TRBJ1-1; D may be TRBD1 (6 bases). The germline V gene encodes CDR1 GTSNPN and CDR2 SVGIG (reference sequence). Trimming removed 3 bases from V and 3 bases from J, with 11 bases in between. This CDR3 contains 13 residues.

In nucleotides, the CDR3 is TGTGCCAGCAGACTCATAGCGGGGGGCGGGGATACGCAGTATTTT. This codes for CASRLIAGGGDTQYF. The chain has TRBV6-5 and TRBJ2-3; TRBD2 matches at 10 bases. The germline V gene encodes CDR1 MNHEY and CDR2 SVGAGI. This CDR3 contains 15 residues. After removal of 6 bases from V and 6 bases from J, the junction contained 9 bases not matched to a gene.

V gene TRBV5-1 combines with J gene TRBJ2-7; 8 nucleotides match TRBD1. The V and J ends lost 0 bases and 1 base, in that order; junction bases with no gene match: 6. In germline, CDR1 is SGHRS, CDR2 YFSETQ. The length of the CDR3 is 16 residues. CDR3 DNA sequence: TGCGCCAGCAGCTTGGCCAGGGACAGGCGATCCTACGAGCAGTACTTC. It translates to CASSLARDRRSYEQYF.

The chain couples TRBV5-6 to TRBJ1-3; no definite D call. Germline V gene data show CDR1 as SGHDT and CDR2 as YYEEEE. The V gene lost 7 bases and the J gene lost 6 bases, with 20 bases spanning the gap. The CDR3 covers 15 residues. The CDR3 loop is CASQERPRIVNTIYF. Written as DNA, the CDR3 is TGTGCCAGCCAAGAGCGGCCCAGGATCGTAAACACCATATATTTT.

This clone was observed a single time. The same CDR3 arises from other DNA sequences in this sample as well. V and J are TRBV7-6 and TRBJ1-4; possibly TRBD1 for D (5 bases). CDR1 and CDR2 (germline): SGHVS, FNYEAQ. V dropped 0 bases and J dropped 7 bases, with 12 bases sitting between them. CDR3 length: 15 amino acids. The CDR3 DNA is TGTGCCAGCAGCTTAGCCGGGGGAAGCGGTGAAAAACTGTTTTTT. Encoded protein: CASSLAGGSGEKLFF.

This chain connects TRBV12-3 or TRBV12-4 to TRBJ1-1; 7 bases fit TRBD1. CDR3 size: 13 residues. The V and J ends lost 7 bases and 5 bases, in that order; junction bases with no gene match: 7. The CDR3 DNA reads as TGTGCCAGCACCTTACAGGGGTCGACTGAAGCTTTCTTT. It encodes CASTLQGSTEAFF.

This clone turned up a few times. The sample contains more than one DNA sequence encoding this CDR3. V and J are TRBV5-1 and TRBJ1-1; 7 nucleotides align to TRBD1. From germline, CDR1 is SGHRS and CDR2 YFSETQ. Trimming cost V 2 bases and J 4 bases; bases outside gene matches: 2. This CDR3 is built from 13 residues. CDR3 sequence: CASSFQGGTEAFF. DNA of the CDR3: TGCGCCAGCAGCTTTCAGGGGGGCACTGAAGCTTTCTTT.

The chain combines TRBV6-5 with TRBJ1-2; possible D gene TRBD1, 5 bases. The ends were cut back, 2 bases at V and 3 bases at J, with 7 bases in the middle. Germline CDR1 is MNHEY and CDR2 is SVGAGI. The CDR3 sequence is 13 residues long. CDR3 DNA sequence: TGTGCCAGCAGTTACGGCAGGGACTATGGCTACACCTTC. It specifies CASSYGRDYGYTF.

This CDR3 is CASSVGLAVPGEQFF. DNA for the CDR3: TGTGCCAGCAGCGTCGGACTAGCGGTCCCGGGGGAGCAGTTCTTC. The chain has TRBV7-9 and TRBJ2-1; 10 bases map to TRBD2. The CDR3 is 15 residues long. Germline V lookup: CDR1 SEHNR, CDR2 FQNEAQ (reference sequence). V lost 5 bases and J lost 10; bases outside the gene matches: 11. Complete variable domain (other parts from reference TRBV7-9 and TRBJ2-1): DTGVSQNPRHKITKRGQNVTFRCDPISEHNRLYWYRQTLGQGPEFLTYFQNEAQLEKSRLLSDRFSAERPKGSFSTLEIQRTEQGDSAMYLCASSVGLAVPGEQFFGPGTRLTVL.

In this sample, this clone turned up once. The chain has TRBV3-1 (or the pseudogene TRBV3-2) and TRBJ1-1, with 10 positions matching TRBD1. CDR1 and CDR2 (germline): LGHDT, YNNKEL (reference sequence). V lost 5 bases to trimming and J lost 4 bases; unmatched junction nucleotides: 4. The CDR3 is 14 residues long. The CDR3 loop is CASSDRGQGTEAFF. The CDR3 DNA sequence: TGTGCCAGCAGCGACAGGGGGCAGGGCACTGAAGCTTTCTTT.

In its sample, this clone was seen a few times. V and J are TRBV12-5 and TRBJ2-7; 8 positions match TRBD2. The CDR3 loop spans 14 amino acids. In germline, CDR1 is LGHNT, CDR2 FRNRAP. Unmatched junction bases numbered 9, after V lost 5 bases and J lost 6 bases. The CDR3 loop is CASGAGRGGLEQYF. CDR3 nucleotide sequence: TGTGCTAGTGGTGCCGGGAGGGGGGGACTCGAGCAGTACTTC.

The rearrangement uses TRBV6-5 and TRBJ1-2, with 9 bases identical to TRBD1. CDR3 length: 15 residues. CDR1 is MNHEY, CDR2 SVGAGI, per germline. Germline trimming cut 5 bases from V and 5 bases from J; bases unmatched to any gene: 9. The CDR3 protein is CASSIDRGEGYGYTF. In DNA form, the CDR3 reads TGTGCCAGCAGTATAGACAGGGGGGAGGGTTATGGCTACACCTTC.

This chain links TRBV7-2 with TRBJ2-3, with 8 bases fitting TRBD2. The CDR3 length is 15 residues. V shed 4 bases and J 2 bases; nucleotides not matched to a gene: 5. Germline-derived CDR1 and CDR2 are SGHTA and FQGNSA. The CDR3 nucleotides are TGTGCCAGCAGCTCCGGAGCGGGGGTCACAGATACGCAGTATTTT. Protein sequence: CASSSGAGVTDTQYF.